One and the same sample provided the 5 T cell receptor beta chains below, sequenced in a study of T cell responses to AZD1222 COVID-19 vaccine. Measured with immunoSEQ multiplex PCR; TCRdb has only the in-frame clones, and not every one. The sample records 150,000 to 200,000 clones, about 90% being singletons. Sequencing was performed on peripheral blood, taken 28 days after the second AZD1222 dose. The receptors stem from an adult who received the AZD1222 COVID-19 vaccine.

Regarding this clone: Other DNA sequences in this specimen translate into the identical CDR3. The CDR3 is CASSQGRNTEAFF. In DNA, the CDR3 is TGCGCCAGCAGCCAAGGGCGCAACACTGAAGCTTTCTTT. The rearrangement uses TRBV4-1 and TRBJ1-1; D remains ambiguous. The germline CDR1 and CDR2 sequences are MGHRA and YSYEKL. V lost 1 base and J 2 bases, leaving 5 bases between the germline ends. This CDR3 has 13 residues.

The chain couples TRBV3-1 (or the pseudogene TRBV3-2) to TRBJ1-2; a possible D gene is TRBD1 (6 bases). This CDR3 is built from 15 residues. The V end was cut by 1 base, the J end by 0 bases, with 9 bases between. Germline CDR1 and CDR2: LGHDT and YNNKEL (reference sequence). The DNA of the CDR3 is TGTGCCAGCAGCCAAGGGGACACAGCTAACTATGGCTACACCTTC. It is translated as CASSQGDTANYGYTF.

V gene TRBV19 combines with J gene TRBJ1-1; D is uncertain. Looked up from germline, CDR1 is LNHDA and CDR2 is SQIVND (reference sequence). Between the trimmed V and J ends, which lost 3 bases and 4 bases, there was a span of 15 bases. This CDR3 is 15 amino acids long. The CDR3: CASSMDPWAGTEAFF. Here the CDR3 DNA reads TGTGCCAGTAGTATGGACCCCTGGGCAGGCACTGAAGCTTTCTTT.

The genes are TRBV18 and TRBJ1-4, with 12 nucleotides matching TRBD1. Per germline, CDR1 KGHSH and CDR2 LQKENI. V lost 3 bases, J lost 5 bases, and 10 bases stayed unmatched. The CDR3 is made up of 18 amino acids. CDR3 sequence (DNA): TGTGCCAGCTCACCCGAGGGACAGGGGGCCTTAATCAATGAAAAACTGTTTTTT. Amino acids: CASSPEGQGALINEKLFF.

The V gene is TRBV11-2, the J gene TRBJ2-2, with 8 bases aligning to TRBD1. This CDR3 has 16 residues. V was clipped by 5 bases and J by 1 base; unmatched bases: 6. Per the germline V gene, CDR1 is SGHAT and CDR2 is FQNNGV. DNA for the CDR3: TGTGCCAGCAGCCTCTGGACAGGGCTGAACACCGGGGAGCTGTTTTTT. Its protein is CASSLWTGLNTGELFF.